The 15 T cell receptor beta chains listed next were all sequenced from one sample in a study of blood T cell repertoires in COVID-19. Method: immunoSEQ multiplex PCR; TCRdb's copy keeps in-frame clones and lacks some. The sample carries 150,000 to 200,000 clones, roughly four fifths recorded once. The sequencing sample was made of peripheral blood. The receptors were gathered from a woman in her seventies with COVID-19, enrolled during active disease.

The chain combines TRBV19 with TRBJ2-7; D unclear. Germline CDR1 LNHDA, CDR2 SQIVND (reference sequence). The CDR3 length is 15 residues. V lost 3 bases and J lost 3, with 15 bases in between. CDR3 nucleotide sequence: TGTGCCAGTAGTATGAATTCCCCCGGAGACTACGAGCAGTACTTC. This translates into CASSMNSPGDYEQYF.

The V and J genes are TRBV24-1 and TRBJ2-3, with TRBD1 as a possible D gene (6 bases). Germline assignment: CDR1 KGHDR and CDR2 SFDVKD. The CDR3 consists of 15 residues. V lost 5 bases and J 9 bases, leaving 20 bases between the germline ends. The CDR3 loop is CATSAPDRTHGTQYF. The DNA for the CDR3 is TGTGCCACCAGTGCTCCGGACAGAACTCACGGGACGCAGTATTTT.

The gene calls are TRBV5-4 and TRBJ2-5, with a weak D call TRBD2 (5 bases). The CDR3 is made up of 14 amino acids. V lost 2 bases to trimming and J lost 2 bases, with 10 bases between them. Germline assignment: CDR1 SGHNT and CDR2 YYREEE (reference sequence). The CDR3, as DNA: TGTGCCAGCAGCTTTGGGGAGACTCAAGAGACCCAGTACTTC. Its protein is CASSFGETQETQYF.

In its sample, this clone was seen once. The CDR3: CASSDTRAQETQYF. The CDR3 DNA reads as TGTGCCAGTAGCGACACGAGGGCACAAGAGACCCAGTACTTC. This chain uses TRBV19 with TRBJ2-5; possible D gene TRBD2, 5 bases. With 6 bases removed from V and 2 bases from J, the gap between germline ends came to 13 bases. This CDR3 contains 14 residues. The V gene's germline CDR1 is LNHDA and CDR2 SQIVND (reference sequence).

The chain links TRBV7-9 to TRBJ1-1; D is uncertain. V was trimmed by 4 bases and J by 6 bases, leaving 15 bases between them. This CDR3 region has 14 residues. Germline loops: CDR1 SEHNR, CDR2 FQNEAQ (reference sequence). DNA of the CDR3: TGTGCCAGCAGCTCGAGGACGGGGATCCCTGAAGCTTTCTTT. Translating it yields CASSSRTGIPEAFF.

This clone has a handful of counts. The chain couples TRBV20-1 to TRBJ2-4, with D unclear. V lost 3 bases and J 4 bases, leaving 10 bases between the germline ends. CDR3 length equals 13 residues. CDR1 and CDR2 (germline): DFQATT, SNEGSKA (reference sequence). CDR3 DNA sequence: TGCAGTGCTAGTCTTGTCGGGAAAAACATTCAGTACTTC. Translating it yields CSASLVGKNIQYF.

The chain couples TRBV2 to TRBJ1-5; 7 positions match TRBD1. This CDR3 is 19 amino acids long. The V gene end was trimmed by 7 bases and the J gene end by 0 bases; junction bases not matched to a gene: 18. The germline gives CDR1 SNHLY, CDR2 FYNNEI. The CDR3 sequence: CASTPTRDSYRTSNQPQHF. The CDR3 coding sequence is TGTGCCAGCACCCCAACAAGGGACAGTTATAGGACTAGCAATCAGCCCCAGCATTTT.

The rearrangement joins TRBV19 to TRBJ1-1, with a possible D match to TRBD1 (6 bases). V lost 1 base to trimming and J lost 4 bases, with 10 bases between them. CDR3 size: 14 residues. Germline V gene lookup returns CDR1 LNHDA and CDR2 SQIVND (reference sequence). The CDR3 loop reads CASSIAAGATEAFF. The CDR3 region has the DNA TGTGCCAGTAGTATAGCCGCAGGGGCCACTGAAGCTTTCTTT.

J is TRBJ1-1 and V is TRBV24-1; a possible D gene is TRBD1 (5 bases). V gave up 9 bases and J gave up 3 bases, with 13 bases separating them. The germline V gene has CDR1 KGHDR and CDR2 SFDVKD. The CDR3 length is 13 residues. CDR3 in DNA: TGTGCCACCGCCCAGGGAGGGGACACTGAAGCTTTCTTT. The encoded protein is CATAQGGDTEAFF.

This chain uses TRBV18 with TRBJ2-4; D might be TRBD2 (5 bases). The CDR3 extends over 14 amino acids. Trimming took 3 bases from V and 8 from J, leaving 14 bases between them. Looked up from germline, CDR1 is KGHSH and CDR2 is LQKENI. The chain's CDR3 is CASSPLLDGDIQYF. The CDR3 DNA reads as TGTGCCAGCTCACCCCTACTGGACGGGGACATTCAGTACTTC.

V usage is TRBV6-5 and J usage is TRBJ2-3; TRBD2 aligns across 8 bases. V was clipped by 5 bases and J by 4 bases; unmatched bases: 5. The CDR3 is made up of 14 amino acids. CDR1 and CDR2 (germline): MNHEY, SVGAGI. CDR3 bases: TGTGCCAGCAGTACCGGGACTAGACCAGATACGCAGTATTTT. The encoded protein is CASSTGTRPDTQYF.

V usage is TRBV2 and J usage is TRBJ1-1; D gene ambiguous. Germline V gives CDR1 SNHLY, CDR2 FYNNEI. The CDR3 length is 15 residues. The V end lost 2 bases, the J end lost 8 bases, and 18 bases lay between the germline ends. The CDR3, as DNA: TGTGCCAGCAGTGAAAGCACGGTTCTGGGCTCCGAAGCTTTCTTT. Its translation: CASSESTVLGSEAFF.

The CDR3 DNA is TGTGCCAGCAGCTTCCCCCGGGCGGGAACGGGCAATGAGCAGTTCTTC. Translating it yields CASSFPRAGTGNEQFF. This chain uses TRBV5-6 with TRBJ2-1, with D possibly TRBD2 on 6 matching bases. This CDR3 contains 16 residues. The germline V and J ends were trimmed by 2 bases and 6 bases, with 18 bases remaining between them. In germline, CDR1 is SGHDT, CDR2 YYEEEE.

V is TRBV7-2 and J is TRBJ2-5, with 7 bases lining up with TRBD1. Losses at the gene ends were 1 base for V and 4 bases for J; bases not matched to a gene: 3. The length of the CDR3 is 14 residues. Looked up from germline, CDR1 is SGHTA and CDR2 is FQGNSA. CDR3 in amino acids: CASSLGQGAETQYF. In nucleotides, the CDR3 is TGTGCCAGCAGCTTAGGACAGGGCGCAGAGACCCAGTACTTC.

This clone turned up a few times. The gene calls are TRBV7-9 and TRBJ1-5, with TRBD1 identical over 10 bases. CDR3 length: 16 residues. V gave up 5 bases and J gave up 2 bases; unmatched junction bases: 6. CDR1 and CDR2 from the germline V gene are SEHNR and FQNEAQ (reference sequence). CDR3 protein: CASSPAGTGGNQPQHF. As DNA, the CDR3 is TGTGCCAGCAGCCCAGCCGGGACAGGGGGCAATCAGCCCCAGCATTTT.